A single sample gave rise to the 27 T cell receptor beta chains below, sequenced in a study of blood T cells in healthy people across ages. The authors ran a second PCR of about 7 to 11 cycles using a sample-barcoded 5' primer and a J-beta primer mix. TCRdb recomputed calls from the 5' RACE reads with MiXCR, one row per CDR3 protein. The sample lists some 1.7 million distinct CDR3 sequences, roughly 30% occurring once. Sample: blood. Every receptor here comes from a woman younger than 45 in good health.

This clonotype showed up just a few times. The V and J genes are TRBV20-1 and TRBJ2-5; 9 bases map to TRBD2. This CDR3 has 13 amino acids. Germline loops: CDR1 DFQATT, CDR2 SNEGSKA (reference sequence). The CDR3 DNA is TGCAGCGTTATTGCGGGGGGGCAAGAGACCCAGTACTTC. It codes for CSVIAGGQETQYF.

Ten or more counts support this clonotype. This chain uses TRBV5-1 with TRBJ2-7, with 9 bases identical to TRBD1. The CDR3 runs to 15 residues. After removal of 4 bases from V and 0 bases from J, the junction contained 5 bases not matched to a gene. Germline CDR1 and CDR2: SGHRS and YFSETQ. This chain's CDR3 is CASSIDRGSSYEQYF. The CDR3 nucleotides read TGCGCCAGCAGCATTGACAGGGGGAGCTCCTACGAGCAGTACTTC.

This rearrangement joins TRBV4-3 to TRBJ2-1, with TRBD2 matching over 8 bases. The CDR3 consists of 17 residues. The germline gives CDR1 LGHNA, CDR2 YSLEER. Losses at the gene ends were 0 bases for V and 0 bases for J; bases not matched to a gene: 4. CDR3 bases: TGCGCCAGCAGCCAAGATCATCTAGCGGGCTCCTACAATGAGCAGTTCTTC. Residues: CASSQDHLAGSYNEQFF.

The chain is built from TRBV2 and TRBJ2-3; no reliable D call. V lost 0 bases to trimming and J lost 3 bases, with 10 bases between them. CDR1 is SNHLY and CDR2 is FYNNEI in the germline V gene. The CDR3 has 15 residues. In DNA, the CDR3 is TGTGCCAGCAGTGAAGCGCAGGCTAGAACAGATACGCAGTATTTT. Protein product: CASSEAQARTDTQYF.

Remarks on this clonotype: This clone may be a read error of a much larger clone one base away. The chain joins TRBV7-3 to TRBJ2-5; possibly TRBD1 or TRBD2 for D (5 bases each). Between the trimmed V and J ends, which lost 5 bases and 4 bases, there was a span of 17 bases. CDR3 length: 15 amino acids. Germline-derived CDR1 and CDR2 are SGHTA and FQGTGA. CDR3 sequence: CASSQIGLRGETQYF. The CDR3 DNA reads TGTGCCAGCAGCCAAATAGGTCTGAGGGGAGAGACCCAGTACTTC.

This clonotype came up many times. This sequence joins TRBV29-1 and TRBJ2-5; D possibly corresponds to TRBD1 (6 bases). V lost 6 bases and J lost 3, with 14 bases in between. Germline V gene data show CDR1 as SQVTM and CDR2 as ANQGSEA. This CDR3 comprises 13 residues. The chain's CDR3 is CSVPRQAKETQYF. Written as DNA, the CDR3 is TGCAGCGTACCAAGACAGGCCAAAGAGACCCAGTACTTC.

With regard to this clonotype: This likely comes from a read error, as the CDR3 has no conserved phenylalanine or tryptophan at its end. The DNA of the CDR3 is TGTGCCAGCAGTCAACAGGGGGCGCTCACCGGGGAGCTGTTTGTT. Translation gives CASSQQGALTGELFV. V is TRBV12-3 or TRBV12-4 and J is TRBJ2-2; TRBD1 matches at 9 bases. The CDR3 spans 15 residues. The ends lost 5 bases at V and 4 bases at J; junction bases unmatched: 5.

This clonotype was seen repeatedly, ten times or more. The chain uses TRBV5-5 and TRBJ2-1; D assignment may be TRBD1 or TRBD2 (6 bases each). This CDR3 contains 14 residues. Germline CDR1 is SGHKS and CDR2 is YYEKEE (reference sequence). V was trimmed by 3 bases and J by 4 bases, leaving 11 bases between them. Here the CDR3 reads CASSWGARYNEQFF. The CDR3, as DNA: TGTGCCAGCAGCTGGGGGGCTAGGTACAATGAGCAGTTCTTC.

V usage is TRBV6-2 or TRBV6-3 and J usage is TRBJ2-1, with a weak D call TRBD1 (5 bases). Germline CDR1 MNHEY, CDR2 SVGEGT. The CDR3 has 12 residues. V lost 5 bases and J lost 15, with 17 bases in between. CDR3 loop: CASSPLGVAGFF. CDR3 in DNA: TGTGCCAGCAGTCCCTTAGGGGTTGCCGGGTTCTTC.

This clonotype has more than one count but fewer than ten. This chain links TRBV28 with TRBJ2-7; 12 nucleotides match TRBD1. V shed 5 bases, J shed 5 bases, and the junction held 7 bases outside the gene matches. The CDR3 sequence is 15 residues long. CDR1 and CDR2 (germline): MDHEN, SYDVKM. The CDR3 region is CASSSGGQGAHEQYF. In DNA form, the CDR3 reads TGTGCCAGCAGTAGTGGGGGACAGGGGGCTCACGAGCAGTACTTC.

The chain couples TRBV3-1 to TRBJ1-2; D might be TRBD1 (5 bases). With 6 bases removed from V and 6 bases from J, the gap between germline ends came to 17 bases. The germline V gene encodes CDR1 LGHDT and CDR2 YNNKEL (reference sequence). The CDR3 is made up of 14 amino acids. The CDR3 region is CASSPGFRLNGYTF. The CDR3 DNA is TGTGCCAGCAGTCCAGGGTTTCGTTTGAATGGCTACACCTTC.

The CDR3 DNA follows: TGTGCCCCCCCCCCTAGCGGGGGGGGAAATGAGCAGTTCTTC. Its protein product is CAPPPSGGGNEQFF. The chain couples TRBV21-1 to TRBJ2-1; the D call in the table, TRBD2, was not verified against the DNA. TRBV21-1 is tagged as a pseudogene. The CDR3 covers 14 residues.

This clonotype came up many times. This chain uses TRBV12-3 or TRBV12-4 with TRBJ2-1, with a tentative D call TRBD2 (6 bases). The CDR3 extends over 15 amino acids. Trimming pared 3 bases from V and 1 base from J, leaving 10 bases between. The CDR3 reads CASSFARGSYNEQFF. The DNA of the CDR3 is TGTGCCAGCAGTTTTGCCCGGGGGTCCTACAATGAGCAGTTCTTC.

This clonotype was observed a few times. V gene TRBV27 combines with J gene TRBJ1-6; tentative D call: TRBD1 (5 bases). Trimming stripped 2 bases from V and 7 bases from J, with 9 bases between. The germline V gene encodes CDR1 MNHEY and CDR2 SMNVEV (reference sequence). The CDR3 sequence is 14 residues long. CDR3 bases: TGTGCCAGCAGTTTAAAGGGGATCAATTCACCCCTCCACTTT. The encoded protein is CASSLKGINSPLHF.

The chain links TRBV6-1 to TRBJ1-5; 8 bases agree with TRBD1. Germline CDR1 MNHNS, CDR2 SASEGT. The CDR3 is 13 amino acids. J was trimmed by 2 bases and V by 10 bases; bases with no gene match: 4. The CDR3 nucleotides read TGTGCCATCGCGACAGGGGGCAATCAGCCCCAGCATTTT. As protein: CAIATGGNQPQHF.

The sample holds many counts of this clonotype. The chain combines TRBV29-1 with TRBJ2-5, with TRBD2 matching 15 bases. CDR1 is SQVTM, CDR2 ANQGSEA, per germline. V lost 6 bases to trimming and J lost 12 bases; unmatched junction nucleotides: 8. This CDR3 is built from 13 residues. As DNA, the CDR3 is TGCAGCGTCCGTGGACTAGCGGGGGGGCTGAAGTACTTC. Translating it yields CSVRGLAGGLKYF.

V gene TRBV4-1 combines with J gene TRBJ2-5; the D gene is possibly TRBD1 (5 bases). Germline loops: CDR1 MGHRA, CDR2 YSYEKL. The CDR3 covers 15 residues. Trimming stripped 3 bases from V and 4 bases from J, with 15 bases between. The CDR3 here is CASSQSWVGAETQYF. CDR3 coding DNA: TGCGCCAGCAGCCAGTCGTGGGTTGGGGCAGAGACCCAGTACTTC.

This clonotype came up many times. The V and J genes are TRBV12-3 or TRBV12-4 and TRBJ2-7; D is unresolved. Trimming stripped 6 bases from V and 2 bases from J, with 14 bases between. The CDR3 has 14 amino acids. CDR3 region: CASSRFSPTYEQYF. In DNA, the CDR3 is TGTGCCAGCAGCCGTTTTAGCCCTACCTACGAGCAGTACTTC.

The chain is built from TRBV20-1 and TRBJ2-2, with 9 bases fitting TRBD1. The V and J ends lost 0 bases and 0 bases, in that order; junction bases with no gene match: 8. Per germline, CDR1 DFQATT and CDR2 SNEGSKA (reference sequence). CDR3 length: 18 residues. For the CDR3, the DNA is TGCAGTGCTAGAGATCGTAACAGGGGGCTATCGAACACCGGGGAGCTGTTTTTT. Residues: CSARDRNRGLSNTGELFF.

This clonotype was found a few times. The V and J genes are TRBV12-3 or TRBV12-4 and TRBJ1-2; D is unclear. Trimming removed 1 base from V and 4 bases from J, with 10 bases in between. This CDR3 has 14 residues. This chain's CDR3 is CASSLGSRLYGYTF. As DNA, the CDR3 is TGTGCCAGCAGTTTAGGTTCCCGGCTCTATGGCTACACCTTC.

This clonotype was seen ten or more times. This CDR3 reads CASSVDRHGVQFF. Written as DNA, the CDR3 is TGTGCCAGCAGCGTAGACCGGCACGGGGTGCAGTTCTTC. This chain links TRBV9 with TRBJ2-1; possible D gene TRBD2, 5 bases. Per germline, CDR1 SGDLS and CDR2 YYNGEE. This CDR3 contains 13 residues. Trimming cost V 0 bases and J 12 bases, with 13 bases left between them.

The chain employs TRBV5-6 and TRBJ2-2; D unclear. CDR1 is SGHDT and CDR2 is YYEEEE in the germline V gene. The CDR3 contains 14 residues. The ends were cut back, 4 bases at V and 6 bases at J, with 13 bases in the middle. The CDR3 DNA sequence: TGTGCCAGCAGCCCCGTCCGAATGTCCGGGGAGCTGTTTTTT. It translates to CASSPVRMSGELFF.

This clonotype was seen a handful of times. The chain carries TRBV27 and TRBJ1-4; 9 bases are shared with TRBD1. Per the germline V gene, CDR1 is MNHEY and CDR2 is SMNVEV (reference sequence). The CDR3 extends over 14 amino acids. V was clipped by 8 bases and J by 8 bases; unmatched bases: 9. The CDR3 DNA follows: TGTGCCAGCGGAGTTGGACAGGGGACCGAAAAACTGTTTTTT. Translating it yields CASGVGQGTEKLFF.

This clonotype was observed a handful of times. The rearrangement links TRBV7-9 to TRBJ2-3, with 7 bases matching TRBD1. Germline V lookup: CDR1 SEHNR, CDR2 FQNEAQ (reference sequence). Losses at the gene ends were 4 bases for V and 7 bases for J; bases not matched to a gene: 8. This CDR3 contains 14 residues. CDR3 nucleotide sequence: TGTGCCAGCAGCTCCCTTAGGGGGCTAAATACGCAGTATTTT. Amino acids: CASSSLRGLNTQYF.

This clonotype showed up just a few times. V usage is TRBV29-1 and J usage is TRBJ2-7; D is undetermined. Germline loops: CDR1 SQVTM, CDR2 ANQGSEA. V was clipped by 4 bases and J by 3 bases, with 13 bases between them. There are 13 residues in the CDR3. This CDR3 reads CSVASGPDYEQYF. The CDR3, as DNA: TGCAGCGTTGCATCTGGGCCCGACTACGAGCAGTACTTC.

This clonotype was counted only a few times. The chain is built from TRBV30 and TRBJ2-7; 7 nucleotides agree with TRBD1. Germline V lookup: CDR1 GTSNPN, CDR2 SVGIG (reference sequence). This CDR3 spans 11 amino acids. CDR3 residues: CGTGDIDEQYF. DNA for the CDR3: TGTGGTACAGGGGATATAGACGAGCAGTACTTC.

The chain employs TRBV10-3 and TRBJ2-1; 13 nucleotides agree with TRBD2. Trimming removed 0 bases from V and 6 bases from J; junction bases left unmatched: 11. Per the germline V gene, CDR1 is ENHRY and CDR2 is SYGVKD. The CDR3 consists of 19 residues. This CDR3 reads CAISESFGTGTSGTNEQFF. CDR3 nucleotide sequence: TGTGCCATCAGTGAGTCGTTCGGGACCGGGACTAGCGGGACCAATGAGCAGTTCTTC.